This T cell receptor (beta chain) appears in the sequencing data of a study of T cell changes during pregnancy in multiple sclerosis. Produced via immunoSEQ multiplex PCR; TCRdb's table is partial and in-frame only. The repertoire consists of around 62,000 clones, with about 92% occurring once and the leading ten covering 3% to 4.5%. The TCR sequence derives from a female donor with multiple sclerosis, enrolled in a pregnancy study. This sample comprised CD8+ T cells from peripheral blood mononuclear cells, obtained in the second trimester of pregnancy.

This chain's CDR3 is CASSFSVNEQFF. The CDR3, as DNA: TGTGCCAGCAGTTTCTCGGTCAATGAGCAGTTCTTC. The rearrangement joins TRBV28 to TRBJ2-1; D not certain. V dropped 3 bases and J dropped 6 bases, with 6 bases sitting between them. The CDR3 covers 12 residues. The germline CDR1 and CDR2 sequences are MDHEN and SYDVKM. Full variable domain (missing parts from reference TRBV28 and TRBJ2-1): DVKVTQSSRYLVKRTGEKVFLECVQDMDHENMFWYRQDPGLGLRLIYFSYDVKMKEKGDIPEGYSVSREKKERFSLILESASTNQTSMYLCASSFSVNEQFFGPGTRLTVL.